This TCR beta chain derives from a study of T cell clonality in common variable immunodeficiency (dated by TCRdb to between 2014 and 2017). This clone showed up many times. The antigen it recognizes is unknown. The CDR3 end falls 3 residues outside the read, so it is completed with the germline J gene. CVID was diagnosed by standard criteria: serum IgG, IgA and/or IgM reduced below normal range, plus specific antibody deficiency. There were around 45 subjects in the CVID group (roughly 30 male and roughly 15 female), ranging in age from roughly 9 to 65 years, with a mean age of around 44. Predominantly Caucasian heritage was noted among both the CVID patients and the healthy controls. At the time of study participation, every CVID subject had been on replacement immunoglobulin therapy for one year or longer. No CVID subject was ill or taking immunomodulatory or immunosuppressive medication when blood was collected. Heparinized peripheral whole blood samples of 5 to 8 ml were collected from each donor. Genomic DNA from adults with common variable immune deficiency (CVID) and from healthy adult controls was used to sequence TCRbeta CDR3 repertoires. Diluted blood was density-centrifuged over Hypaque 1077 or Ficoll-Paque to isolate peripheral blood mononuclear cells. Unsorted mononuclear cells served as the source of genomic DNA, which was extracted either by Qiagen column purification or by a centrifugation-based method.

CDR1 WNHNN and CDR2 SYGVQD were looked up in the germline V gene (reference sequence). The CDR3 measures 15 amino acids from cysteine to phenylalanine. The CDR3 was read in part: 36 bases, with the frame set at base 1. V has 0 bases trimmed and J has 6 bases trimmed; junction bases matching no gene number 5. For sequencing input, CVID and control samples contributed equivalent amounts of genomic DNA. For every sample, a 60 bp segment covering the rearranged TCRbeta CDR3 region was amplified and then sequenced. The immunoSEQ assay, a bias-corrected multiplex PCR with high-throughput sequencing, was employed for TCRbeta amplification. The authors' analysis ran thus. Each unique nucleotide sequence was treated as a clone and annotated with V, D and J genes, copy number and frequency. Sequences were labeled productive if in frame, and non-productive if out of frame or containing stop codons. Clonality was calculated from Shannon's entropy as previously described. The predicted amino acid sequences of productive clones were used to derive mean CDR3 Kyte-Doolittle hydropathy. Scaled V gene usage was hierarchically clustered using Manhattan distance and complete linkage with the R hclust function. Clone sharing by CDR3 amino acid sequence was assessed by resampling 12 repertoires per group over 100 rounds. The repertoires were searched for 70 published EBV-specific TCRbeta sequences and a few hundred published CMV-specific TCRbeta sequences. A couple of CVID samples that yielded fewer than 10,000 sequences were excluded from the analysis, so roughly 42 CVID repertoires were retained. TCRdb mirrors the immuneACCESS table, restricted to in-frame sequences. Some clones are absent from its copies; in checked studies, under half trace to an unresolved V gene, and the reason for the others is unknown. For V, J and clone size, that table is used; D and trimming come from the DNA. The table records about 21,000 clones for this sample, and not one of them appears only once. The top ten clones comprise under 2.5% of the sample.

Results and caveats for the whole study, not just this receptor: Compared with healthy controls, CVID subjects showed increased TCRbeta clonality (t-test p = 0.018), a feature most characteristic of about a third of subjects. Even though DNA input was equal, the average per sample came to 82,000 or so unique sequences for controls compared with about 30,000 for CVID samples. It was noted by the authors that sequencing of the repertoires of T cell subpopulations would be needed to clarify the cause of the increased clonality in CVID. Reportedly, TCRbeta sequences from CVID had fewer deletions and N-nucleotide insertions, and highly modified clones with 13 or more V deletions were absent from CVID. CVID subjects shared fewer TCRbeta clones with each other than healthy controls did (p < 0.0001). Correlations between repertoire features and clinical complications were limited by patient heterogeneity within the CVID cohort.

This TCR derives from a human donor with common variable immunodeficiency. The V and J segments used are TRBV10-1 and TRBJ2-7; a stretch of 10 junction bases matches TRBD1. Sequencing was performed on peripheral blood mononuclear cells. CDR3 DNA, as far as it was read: TGCGCCAGCAGTGAGTCTCGGGACAGGGGTATCGAG. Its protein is CASSESRDRGIE. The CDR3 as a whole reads CASSESRDRGIEQYF.